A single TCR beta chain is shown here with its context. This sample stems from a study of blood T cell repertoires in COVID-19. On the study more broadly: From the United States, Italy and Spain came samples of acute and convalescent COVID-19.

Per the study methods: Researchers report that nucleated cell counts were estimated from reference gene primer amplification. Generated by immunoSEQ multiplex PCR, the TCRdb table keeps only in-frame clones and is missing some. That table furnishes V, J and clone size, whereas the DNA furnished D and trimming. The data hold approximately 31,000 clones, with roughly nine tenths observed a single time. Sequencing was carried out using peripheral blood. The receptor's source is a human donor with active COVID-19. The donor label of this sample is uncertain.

The CDR3, as DNA: TGTGCCAGTAGTTCCCCCGCAGGGTTCACCGGGGAGCTGTTTTTT. Translation: CASSSPAGFTGELFF. V and J are TRBV19 and TRBJ2-2, with D maybe TRBD1 (5 bases). V was shortened by 5 bases and J by 4 bases, with 14 bases between the two germline ends. The CDR3 has 15 residues. Germline V lookup: CDR1 LNHDA, CDR2 SQIVND (reference sequence). Combining the CDR3 with reference TRBV19 and TRBJ2-2 gives the whole variable domain DGGITQSPKYLFRKEGQNVTLSCEQNLNHDAMYWYRQDPGQGLRLIYYSQIVNDFQKGDIAEGYSVSREKKESFPLTVTSAQKNPTAFYLCASSSPAGFTGELFFGEGSRLTVL.